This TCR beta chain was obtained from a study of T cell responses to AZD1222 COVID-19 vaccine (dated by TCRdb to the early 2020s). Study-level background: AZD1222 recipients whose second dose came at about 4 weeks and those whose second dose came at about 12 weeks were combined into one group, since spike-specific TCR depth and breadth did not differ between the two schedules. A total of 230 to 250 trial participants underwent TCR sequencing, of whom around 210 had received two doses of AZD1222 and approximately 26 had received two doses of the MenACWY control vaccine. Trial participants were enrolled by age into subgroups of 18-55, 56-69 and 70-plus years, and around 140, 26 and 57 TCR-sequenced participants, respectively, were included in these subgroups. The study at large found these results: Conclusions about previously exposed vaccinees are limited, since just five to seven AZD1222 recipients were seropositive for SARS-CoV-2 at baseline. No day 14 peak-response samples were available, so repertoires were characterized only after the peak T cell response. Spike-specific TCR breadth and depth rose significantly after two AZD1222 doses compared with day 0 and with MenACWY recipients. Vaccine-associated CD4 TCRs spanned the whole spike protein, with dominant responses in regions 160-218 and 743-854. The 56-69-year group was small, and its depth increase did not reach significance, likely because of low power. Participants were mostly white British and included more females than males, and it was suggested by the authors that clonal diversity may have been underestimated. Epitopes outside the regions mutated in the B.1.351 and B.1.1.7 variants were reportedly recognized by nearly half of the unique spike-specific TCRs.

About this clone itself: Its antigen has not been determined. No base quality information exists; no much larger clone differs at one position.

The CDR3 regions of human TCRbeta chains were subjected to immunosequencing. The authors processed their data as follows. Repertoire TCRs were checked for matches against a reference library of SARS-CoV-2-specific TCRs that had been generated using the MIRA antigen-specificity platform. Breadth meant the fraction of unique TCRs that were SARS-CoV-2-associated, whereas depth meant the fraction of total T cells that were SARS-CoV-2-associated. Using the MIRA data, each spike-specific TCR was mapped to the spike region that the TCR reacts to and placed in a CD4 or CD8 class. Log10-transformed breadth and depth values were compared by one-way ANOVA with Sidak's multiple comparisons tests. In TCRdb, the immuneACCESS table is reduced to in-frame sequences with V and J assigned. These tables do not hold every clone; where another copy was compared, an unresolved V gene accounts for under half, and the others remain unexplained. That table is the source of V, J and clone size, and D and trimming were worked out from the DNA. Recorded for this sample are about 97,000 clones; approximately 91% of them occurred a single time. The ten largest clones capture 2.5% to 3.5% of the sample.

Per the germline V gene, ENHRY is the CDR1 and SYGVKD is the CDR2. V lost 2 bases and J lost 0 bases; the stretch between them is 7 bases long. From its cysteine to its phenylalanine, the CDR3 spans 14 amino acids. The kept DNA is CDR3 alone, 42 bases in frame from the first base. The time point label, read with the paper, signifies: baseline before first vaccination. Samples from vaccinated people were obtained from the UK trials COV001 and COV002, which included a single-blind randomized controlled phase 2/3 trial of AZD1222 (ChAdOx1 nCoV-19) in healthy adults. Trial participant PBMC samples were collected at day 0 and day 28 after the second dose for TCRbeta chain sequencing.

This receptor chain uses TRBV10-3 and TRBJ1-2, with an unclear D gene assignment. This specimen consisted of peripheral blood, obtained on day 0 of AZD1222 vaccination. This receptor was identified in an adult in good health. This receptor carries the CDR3 CAISEGTTNYGYTF. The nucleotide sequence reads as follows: TGTGCCATCAGTGAGGGCACAACTAACTATGGCTACACCTTC.